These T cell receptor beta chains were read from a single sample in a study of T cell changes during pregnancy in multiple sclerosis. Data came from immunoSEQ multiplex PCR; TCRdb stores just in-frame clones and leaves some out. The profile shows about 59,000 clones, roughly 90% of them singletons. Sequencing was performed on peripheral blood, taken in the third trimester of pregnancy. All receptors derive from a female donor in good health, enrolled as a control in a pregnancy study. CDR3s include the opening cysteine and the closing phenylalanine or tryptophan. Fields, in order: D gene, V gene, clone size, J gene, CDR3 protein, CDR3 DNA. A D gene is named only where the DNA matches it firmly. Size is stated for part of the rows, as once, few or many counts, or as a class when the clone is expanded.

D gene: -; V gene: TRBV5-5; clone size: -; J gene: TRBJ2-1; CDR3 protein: CASSSWTDSEQFF; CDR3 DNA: TGTGCCAGCAGCTCCTGGACTGACTCTGAGCAGTTCTTC
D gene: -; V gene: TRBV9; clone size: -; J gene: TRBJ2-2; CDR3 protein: CASRGGSRPMAGELFF; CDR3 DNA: TGTGCCAGCAGAGGGGGATCTCGACCTATGGCCGGGGAGCTGTTTTTT
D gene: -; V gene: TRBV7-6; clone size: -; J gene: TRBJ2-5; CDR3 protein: CASSLEGRGETQYF; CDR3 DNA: TGTGCCAGCAGCTTGGAGGGGCGAGGAGAGACCCAGTACTTC
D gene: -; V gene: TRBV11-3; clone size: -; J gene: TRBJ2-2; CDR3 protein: CASSRGAAGANTGELFF; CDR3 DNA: TGTGCCAGCAGCCGCGGCGCGGCAGGGGCGAACACCGGGGAGCTGTTTTTT
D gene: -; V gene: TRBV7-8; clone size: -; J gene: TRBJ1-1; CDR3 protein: CASSLGRSGKAFF; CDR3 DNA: TGTGCCAGCAGCTTAGGGAGATCCGGGAAAGCTTTCTTT
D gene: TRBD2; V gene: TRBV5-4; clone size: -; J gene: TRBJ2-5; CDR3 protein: CASGGTSGREETQYF; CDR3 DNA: TGTGCCAGCGGGGGGACTAGCGGGAGGGAAGAGACCCAGTACTTC
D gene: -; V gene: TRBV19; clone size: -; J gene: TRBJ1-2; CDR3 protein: CASSMRTANYGYTF; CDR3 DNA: TGTGCCAGTAGTATGCGTACAGCTAACTATGGCTACACCTTC
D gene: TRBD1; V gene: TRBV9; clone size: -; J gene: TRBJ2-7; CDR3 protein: CASSVAGGRLGDEQYF; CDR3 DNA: TGTGCCAGCAGCGTCGCAGGGGGACGCTTAGGGGACGAGCAGTACTTC
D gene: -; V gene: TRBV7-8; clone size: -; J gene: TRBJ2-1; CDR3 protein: CASSSPGLLFNEQFF; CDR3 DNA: TGTGCCAGCAGCTCCCCGGGACTCTTATTCAATGAGCAGTTCTTC
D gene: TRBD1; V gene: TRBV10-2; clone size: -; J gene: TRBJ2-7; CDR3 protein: CASRQGTREQYF; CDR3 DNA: TGCGCCAGCAGACAGGGGACGAGGGAGCAGTACTTC
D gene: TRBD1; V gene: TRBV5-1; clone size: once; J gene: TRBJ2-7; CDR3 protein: CASSPKGQGNEQYF; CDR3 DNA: TGCGCCAGCAGCCCGAAGGGACAGGGTAACGAGCAGTACTTC
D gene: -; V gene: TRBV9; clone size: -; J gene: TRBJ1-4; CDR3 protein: CASSLAGTNEKLFF; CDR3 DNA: TGTGCCAGCAGCCTCGCGGGAACTAATGAAAAACTGTTTTTT
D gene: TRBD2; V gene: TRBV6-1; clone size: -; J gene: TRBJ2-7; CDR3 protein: CASSQTPGLAGGEYF; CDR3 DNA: TGTGCCAGCAGTCAAACTCCGGGACTAGCGGGAGGAGAGTACTTC
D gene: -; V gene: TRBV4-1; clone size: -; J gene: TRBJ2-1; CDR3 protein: CASSPLGAASWNEQFF; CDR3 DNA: TGCGCCAGCAGCCCATTGGGAGCGGCGTCGTGGAATGAGCAGTTCTTC
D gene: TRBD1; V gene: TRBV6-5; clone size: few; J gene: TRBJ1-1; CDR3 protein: CASSYLNRGENTEAFF; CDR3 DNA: TGTGCCAGCAGTTACTTAAACAGGGGAGAGAACACTGAAGCTTTCTTT
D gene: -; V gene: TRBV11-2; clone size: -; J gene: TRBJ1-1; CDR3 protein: CASSSDISNTEAFF; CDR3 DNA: TGTGCCAGCAGCTCGGACATATCGAACACTGAAGCTTTCTTT
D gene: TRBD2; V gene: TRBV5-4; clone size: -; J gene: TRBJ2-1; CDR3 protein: CASSLRTSGGLINEQFF; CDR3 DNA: TGTGCCAGCAGCTTACGGACTAGCGGGGGTCTAATAAATGAGCAGTTCTTC
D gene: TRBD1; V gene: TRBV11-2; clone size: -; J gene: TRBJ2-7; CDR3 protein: CASSLAGGEQYF; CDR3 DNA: TGTGCCAGCAGCTTAGCAGGGGGCGAGCAGTACTTC
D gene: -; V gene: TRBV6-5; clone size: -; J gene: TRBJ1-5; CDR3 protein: CASSPRGINQPQHF; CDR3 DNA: TGTGCCAGCAGTCCTCGGGGGATCAATCAGCCCCAGCATTTT
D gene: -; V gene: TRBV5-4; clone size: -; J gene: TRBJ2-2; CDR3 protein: CASSPLRESANTGELFF; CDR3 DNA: TGTGCCAGCAGCCCCCTGCGAGAAAGCGCGAACACCGGGGAGCTGTTTTTT
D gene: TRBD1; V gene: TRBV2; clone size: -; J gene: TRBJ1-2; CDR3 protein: CASDTGTGGYGYTF; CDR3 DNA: TGTGCCAGTGACACCGGGACAGGGGGTTATGGCTACACCTTC
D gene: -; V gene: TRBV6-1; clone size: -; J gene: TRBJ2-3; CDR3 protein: CASSGPGARIAQYF; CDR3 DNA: TGTGCCAGCAGCGGTCCTGGGGCTAGGATTGCGCAGTATTTT
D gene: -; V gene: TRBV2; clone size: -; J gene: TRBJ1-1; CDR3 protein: CASSGDFNTEAFF; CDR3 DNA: TGTGCCAGCAGTGGGGACTTTAACACTGAAGCTTTCTTT
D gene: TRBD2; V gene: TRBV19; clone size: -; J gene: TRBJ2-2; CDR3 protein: CASTPTSGNTGELFF; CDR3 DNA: TGTGCCAGTACCCCAACTAGCGGCAACACCGGGGAGCTGTTTTTT
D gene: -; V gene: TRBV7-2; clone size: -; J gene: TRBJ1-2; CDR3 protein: CASSSQGLRGYTF; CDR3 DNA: TGTGCCAGCAGCTCTCAGGGACTAAGGGGCTACACCTTC
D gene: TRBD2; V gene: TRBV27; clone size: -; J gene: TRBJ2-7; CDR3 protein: CASSLLAGGTYEQYF; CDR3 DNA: TGTGCCAGCAGTTTACTTGCGGGGGGAACCTACGAGCAGTACTTC
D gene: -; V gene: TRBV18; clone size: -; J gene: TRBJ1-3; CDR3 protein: CASSPRQETGNTIYF; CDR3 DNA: TGTGCCAGCTCACCACGTCAGGAAACCGGAAACACCATATATTTT
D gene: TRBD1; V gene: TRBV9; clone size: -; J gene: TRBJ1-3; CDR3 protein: CASSADRPGNTIYF; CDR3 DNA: TGTGCCAGCAGCGCGGACAGGCCTGGAAACACCATATATTTT
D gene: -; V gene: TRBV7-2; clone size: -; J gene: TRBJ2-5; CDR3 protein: CASSSTRLETQYF; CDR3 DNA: TGTGCCAGCAGCTCGACTAGGCTGGAGACCCAGTACTTC
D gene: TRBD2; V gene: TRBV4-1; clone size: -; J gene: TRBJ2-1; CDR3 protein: CASSQASGGRNEQFF; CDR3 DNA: TGCGCCAGCAGCCAAGCGAGCGGGGGGAGGAATGAGCAGTTCTTC
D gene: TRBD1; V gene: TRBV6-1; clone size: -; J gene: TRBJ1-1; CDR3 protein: CASTGQESTEAFF; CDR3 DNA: TGTGCCAGCACCGGACAGGAGAGCACTGAAGCTTTCTTT
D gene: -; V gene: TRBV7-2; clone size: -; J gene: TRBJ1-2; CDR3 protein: CASTRGGGGNYGYTF; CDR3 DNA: TGTGCCAGCACCCGAGGGGGAGGGGGGAACTATGGCTACACCTTC
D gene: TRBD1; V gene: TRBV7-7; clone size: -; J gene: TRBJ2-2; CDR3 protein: CASSLRLATGGDTGELFF; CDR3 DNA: TGTGCCAGCAGCCTTAGACTCGCGACAGGGGGCGATACCGGGGAGCTGTTTTTT
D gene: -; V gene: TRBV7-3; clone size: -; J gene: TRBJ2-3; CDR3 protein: CASSLQAGHTDTQYF; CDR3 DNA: TGTGCCAGCAGCTTACAAGCGGGACACACAGATACGCAGTATTTT
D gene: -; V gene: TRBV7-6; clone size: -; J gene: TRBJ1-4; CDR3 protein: CASSLKGEDEKLFF; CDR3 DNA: TGTGCCAGCAGTCTTAAAGGGGAGGATGAAAAACTGTTTTTT
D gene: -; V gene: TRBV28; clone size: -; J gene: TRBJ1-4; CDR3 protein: CASSRGGRGDEKLFF; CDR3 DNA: TGTGCCAGCAGCAGGGGCGGCAGGGGCGATGAAAAACTGTTTTTT
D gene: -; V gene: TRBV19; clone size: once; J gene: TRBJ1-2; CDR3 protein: CASSGAGWYGYTF; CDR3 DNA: TGTGCCAGTAGTGGGGCTGGTTGGTATGGCTACACCTTC
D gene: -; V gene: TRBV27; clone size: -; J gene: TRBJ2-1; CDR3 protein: CASSTVAAPSYNEQFF; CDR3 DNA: TGTGCCAGCAGCACAGTTGCTGCCCCCTCCTACAATGAGCAGTTCTTC
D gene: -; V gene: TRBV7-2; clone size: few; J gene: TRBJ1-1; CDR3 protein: CASSSNPENTEAFF; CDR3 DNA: TGTGCCAGCAGCTCAAACCCAGAGAACACTGAAGCTTTCTTT
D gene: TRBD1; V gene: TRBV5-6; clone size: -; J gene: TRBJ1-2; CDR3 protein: CASSPLGGQGTIYGYTF; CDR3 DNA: TGTGCCAGCAGCCCCCTCGGGGGACAGGGTACTATCTATGGCTACACCTTC
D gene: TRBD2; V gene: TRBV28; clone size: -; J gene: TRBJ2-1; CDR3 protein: CASSLGTSGRIYNEQFF; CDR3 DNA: TGTGCCAGCAGTCTAGGGACTAGCGGGAGGATTTACAATGAGCAGTTCTTC
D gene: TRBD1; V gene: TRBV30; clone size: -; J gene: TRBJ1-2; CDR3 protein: CAWSVQRGRLNYGYTF; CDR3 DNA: TGTGCCTGGAGTGTACAAAGGGGGCGCCTCAACTATGGCTACACCTTC
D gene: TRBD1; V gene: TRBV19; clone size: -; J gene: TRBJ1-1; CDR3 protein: CASSPGTDSEAFF; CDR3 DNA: TGTGCCAGTAGCCCCGGGACAGATAGTGAAGCTTTCTTT
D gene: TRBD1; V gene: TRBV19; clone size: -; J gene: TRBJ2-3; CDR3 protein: CASMDRGERDTQYF; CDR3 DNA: TGTGCCAGTATGGACAGGGGCGAGAGAGATACGCAGTATTTT
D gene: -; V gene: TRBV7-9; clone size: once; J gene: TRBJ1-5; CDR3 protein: CASSLDSNQPQHF; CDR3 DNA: TGTGCCAGCAGCTTAGATTCGAATCAGCCCCAGCATTTT
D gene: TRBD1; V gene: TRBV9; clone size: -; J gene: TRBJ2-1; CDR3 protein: CASSASGQGRNEQFF; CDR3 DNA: TGTGCCAGCAGCGCGTCGGGACAGGGGCGCAATGAGCAGTTCTTC
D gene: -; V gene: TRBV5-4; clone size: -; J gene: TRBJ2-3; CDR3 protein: CASSLTITDTQYF; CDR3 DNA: TGTGCCAGCAGCTTAACTATAACAGATACGCAGTATTTT
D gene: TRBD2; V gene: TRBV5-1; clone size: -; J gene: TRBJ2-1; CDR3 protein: CASSLVGRGEQFF; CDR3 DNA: TGCGCCAGCAGCTTGGTGGGGAGGGGTGAGCAGTTCTTC
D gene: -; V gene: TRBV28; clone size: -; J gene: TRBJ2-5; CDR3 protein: CATGWQQGGQTQYF; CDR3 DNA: TGTGCCACCGGTTGGCAGCAGGGTGGGCAGACCCAGTACTTC
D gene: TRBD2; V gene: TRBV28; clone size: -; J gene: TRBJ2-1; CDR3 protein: CASSEPGLAGIGTNEQFF; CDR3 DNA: TGTGCCAGCAGTGAACCGGGACTAGCGGGGATTGGTACGAATGAGCAGTTCTTC